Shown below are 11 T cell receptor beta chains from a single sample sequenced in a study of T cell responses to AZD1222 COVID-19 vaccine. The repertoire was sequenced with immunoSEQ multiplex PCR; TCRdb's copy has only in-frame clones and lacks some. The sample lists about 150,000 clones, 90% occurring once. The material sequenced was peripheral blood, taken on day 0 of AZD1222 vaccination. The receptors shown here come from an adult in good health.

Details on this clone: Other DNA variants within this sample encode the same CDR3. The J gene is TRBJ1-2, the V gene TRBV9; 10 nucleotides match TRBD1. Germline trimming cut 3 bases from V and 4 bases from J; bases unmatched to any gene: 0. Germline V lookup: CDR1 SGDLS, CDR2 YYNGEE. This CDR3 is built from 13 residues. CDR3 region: CASSGTGGYGYTF. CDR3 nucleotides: TGTGCCAGCAGCGGGACAGGGGGCTATGGCTACACCTTC.

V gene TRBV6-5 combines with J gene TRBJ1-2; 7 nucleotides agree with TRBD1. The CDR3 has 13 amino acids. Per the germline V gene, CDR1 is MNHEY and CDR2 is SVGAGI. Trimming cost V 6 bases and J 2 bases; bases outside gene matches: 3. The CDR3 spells CASRWTGNYGYTF. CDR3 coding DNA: TGTGCCAGCAGATGGACAGGAAACTATGGCTACACCTTC.

The CDR3 region has the DNA TGTGCCAGCAGCGTAGGTGGGACCAGGACTGAAGCTTTCTTT. Encoded protein: CASSVGGTRTEAFF. V usage is TRBV9 and J usage is TRBJ1-1; weak D call: TRBD1 (5 bases). Trimming took off 0 bases at V and 5 bases at J, with 11 bases between the two ends. Germline-derived CDR1 and CDR2 are SGDLS and YYNGEE. The CDR3 sequence is 14 residues long. Full variable domain (missing parts from reference TRBV9 and TRBJ1-1): DSGVTQTPKHLITATGQRVTLRCSPRSGDLSVYWYQQSLDQGLQFLIQYYNGEERAKGNILERFSAQQFPDLHSELNLSSLELGDSALYFCASSVGGTRTEAFFGQGTRLTVV.

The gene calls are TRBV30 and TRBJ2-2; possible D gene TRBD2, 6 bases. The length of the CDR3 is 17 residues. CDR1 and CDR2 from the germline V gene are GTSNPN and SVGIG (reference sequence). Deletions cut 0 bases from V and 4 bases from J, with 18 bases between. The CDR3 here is CAWSVRVAVNGTGELFF. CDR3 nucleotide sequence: TGTGCCTGGAGTGTAAGGGTAGCGGTGAACGGCACCGGGGAGCTGTTTTTT. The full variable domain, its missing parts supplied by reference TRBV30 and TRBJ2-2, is SQTIHQWPATLVQPVGSPLSLECTVEGTSNPNLYWYRQAAGRGLQLLFYSVGIGQISSEVPQNLSASRPQDRQFILSSKKLLLSDSGFYLCAWSVRVAVNGTGELFFGEGSRLTVL.

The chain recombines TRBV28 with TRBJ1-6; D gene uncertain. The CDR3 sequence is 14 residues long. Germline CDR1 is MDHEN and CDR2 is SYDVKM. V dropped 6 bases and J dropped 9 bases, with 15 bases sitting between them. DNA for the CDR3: TGTGCCAGCAGACAAGGTTACTGGAGTTCACCCCTCCACTTT. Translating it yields CASRQGYWSSPLHF.

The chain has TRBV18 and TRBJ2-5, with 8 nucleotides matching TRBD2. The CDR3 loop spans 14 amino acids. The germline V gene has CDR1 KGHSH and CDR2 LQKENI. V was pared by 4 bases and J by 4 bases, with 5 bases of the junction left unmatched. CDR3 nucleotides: TGTGCCAGCTCACGCGGACTAGCCGCAGAGACCCAGTACTTC. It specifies CASSRGLAAETQYF.

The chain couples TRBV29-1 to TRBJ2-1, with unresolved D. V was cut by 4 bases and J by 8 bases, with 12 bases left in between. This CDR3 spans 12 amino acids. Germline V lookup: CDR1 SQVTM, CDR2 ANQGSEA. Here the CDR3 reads CSVGKTVYEQFF. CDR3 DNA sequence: TGCAGCGTTGGAAAAACGGTTTATGAGCAGTTCTTC.

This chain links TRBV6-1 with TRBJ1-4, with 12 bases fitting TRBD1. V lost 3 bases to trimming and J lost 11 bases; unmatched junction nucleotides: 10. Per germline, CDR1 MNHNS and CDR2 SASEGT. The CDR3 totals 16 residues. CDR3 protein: CASSDPDGTGGQKLFF. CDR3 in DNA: TGTGCCAGCAGTGACCCTGACGGGACAGGGGGCCAGAAACTGTTTTTT.

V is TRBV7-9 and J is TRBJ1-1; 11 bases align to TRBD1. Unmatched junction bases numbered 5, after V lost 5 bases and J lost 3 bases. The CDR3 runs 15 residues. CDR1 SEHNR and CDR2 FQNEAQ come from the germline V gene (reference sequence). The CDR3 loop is CASSPGQGADTEAFF. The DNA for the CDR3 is TGTGCCAGCAGCCCAGGACAGGGGGCTGACACTGAAGCTTTCTTT.

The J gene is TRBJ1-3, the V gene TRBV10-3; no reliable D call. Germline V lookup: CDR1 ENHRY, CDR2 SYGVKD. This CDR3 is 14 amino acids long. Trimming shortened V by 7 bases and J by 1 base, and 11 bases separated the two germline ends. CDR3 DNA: TGTGCCATCACGGGGTCAGAATCTGGAAACACCATATATTTT. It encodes CAITGSESGNTIYF.

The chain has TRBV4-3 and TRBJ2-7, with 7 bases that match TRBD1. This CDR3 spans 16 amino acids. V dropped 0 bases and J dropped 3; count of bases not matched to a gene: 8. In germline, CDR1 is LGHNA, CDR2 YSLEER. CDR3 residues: CASSQEGRGQYYEQYF. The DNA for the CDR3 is TGCGCCAGCAGCCAAGAAGGTAGGGGGCAGTACTACGAGCAGTACTTC.